The 14 T cell receptor beta chains below come from one sample, sequenced in a study of post-analysis software for immune sequencing data (dated by TCRdb to the mid-2010s). Library preparation used PCR. Sequencing used an Illumina HiSeq 2500. To reduce PCR and sequencing biases, unique molecular identifiers were incorporated into the TCR beta cDNA libraries. In TCRdb, the public reads were trimmed at Q25 with fastp and aligned with MiXCR, with productive beta chains retained. Under each unique CDR3 protein, matching rows form one entry showing the most common genes and DNA. The sample has 250,000 to 300,000 distinct CDR3 sequences on record, less than 40% of them singletons. In total, the top ten clones hold 4% to 6% of the sample. Their target antigens are unknown. On the study overall, not on this receptor specifically: Significantly higher frequencies in patients than in controls were found for about 5 TRBV segments, including TRBV5-6, TRBV5-1 and TRBV20-1.

The source material was blood. The origin of the receptors is a girl aged 10 to 17 with multiple sclerosis.

The chain links TRBV7-9 to TRBJ2-3, with D possibly being TRBD2 (6 bases). Trimming took off 2 bases at V and 6 bases at J, with 9 bases between the two ends. Germline V gene lookup returns CDR1 SEHNR and CDR2 FQNEAQ (reference sequence). This CDR3 spans 13 amino acids. CDR3 DNA: TGTGCCAGCAGCTTAACCCGGGAGGATACGCAGTATTTT. Translation gives CASSLTREDTQYF.

CDR3 nucleotides: TGTGCCAGCAGCCAGACCCTAGCGGGGTTAATGGATACGCAGTATTTT. Translating gives CASSQTLAGLMDTQYF. The V gene is TRBV6-2 or TRBV6-3, the J gene TRBJ2-3, with 9 bases aligning to TRBD2. J gave up 6 bases and V 6 bases, and 13 bases lay outside the gene matches. The CDR3 is 16 amino acids. In germline, CDR1 is MNHEY, CDR2 SVGEGT.

A few counts support this clonotype. CDR3 region: CSARDNRVRERETQYF. In DNA form, the CDR3 reads TGCAGTGCTAGAGATAATCGGGTCAGGGAAAGGGAGACCCAGTACTTC. This rearrangement joins TRBV20-1 to TRBJ2-5; a weak D match, TRBD1 (5 bases). CDR3 length: 16 residues. Trimming removed 0 bases from V and 5 bases from J, with 19 bases in between. CDR1 and CDR2 (germline): DFQATT, SNEGSKA (reference sequence).

There are a few counts of this clonotype. A much larger clone sits a single nucleotide away, making a read error possible. V and J are TRBV20-1 and TRBJ2-1, with D possibly matching TRBD2 (5 bases). With the DNA end fitting TRBJ2-7 better, the J assignment may be wrong. CDR3 size: 14 residues. Germline CDR1 reads DFQATT; CDR2 reads SNEGSKA (reference sequence). The CDR3 nucleotides read TGCAGTGCCAAGGACTCGGAAATCTACAATGAGCAGTACTTC. This codes for CSAKDSEIYNEQYF.

Remarks on this clonotype: This may stem from a read error, because a much larger clone lies one nucleotide away. This rearrangement joins TRBV6-5 to TRBJ2-7; 14 bases map to TRBD2. Per the germline V gene, CDR1 is MNHEY and CDR2 is SVGAGI. V lost 6 bases, J lost 10 bases, and 5 bases stayed unmatched. This CDR3 contains 13 residues. The CDR3 coding sequence is TGTGCCAGCAGGTCGGGACTAGCGGGAGCCCAGTACTTC. Protein product: CASRSGLAGAQYF.

This clonotype was seen only a few times. The V and J genes are TRBV5-1 and TRBJ1-2; D call uncertain. V was pared by 4 bases and J by 8 bases, with 15 bases between. This CDR3 has 13 residues. Germline CDR1 and CDR2: SGHRS and YFSETQ. The CDR3 loop reads CASSADGRWGYTF. The CDR3 nucleotides read TGCGCCAGCAGCGCGGACGGGCGGTGGGGCTACACCTTC.

As for this clonotype: A clone one base away is much larger, so this may be a read error. The CDR3 is CASQDRVEQPQHF. The DNA for the CDR3 is TGTGCCAGCCAAGACAGGGTTGAGCAGCCCCAGCATTTT. J is TRBJ1-5 and V is TRBV28, with TRBD1 identical over 7 bases. CDR1 and CDR2 from the germline V gene are MDHEN and SYDVKM. The CDR3 runs to 13 residues. The junction had 8 bases not matched to a gene; V was cut back by 8 bases and J by 7 bases. The full variable domain, in which reference TRBV28 and TRBJ1-5 provide the parts outside the CDR3, is DVKVTQSSRYLVKRTGEKVFLECVQDMDHENMFWYRQDPGLGLRLIYFSYDVKMKEKGDIPEGYSVSREKKERFSLILESASTNQTSMYLCASQDRVEQPQHFGDGTRLSIL.

The chain combines TRBV4-1 with TRBJ2-4; 12 bases are shared with TRBD1. The CDR3 loop spans 16 amino acids. V gave up 0 bases and J gave up 7 bases; unmatched junction bases: 4. Germline CDR1 is MGHRA and CDR2 is YSYEKL. The chain's CDR3 is CASSQEGDRGRNIQYF. DNA of the CDR3: TGCGCCAGCAGCCAAGAGGGGGACAGGGGGCGTAACATTCAGTACTTC.

This chain links TRBV29-1 with TRBJ2-1, with TRBD1 matching 10 bases. This CDR3 has 15 residues. J gave up 8 bases and V 7 bases, and 14 bases lay outside the gene matches. Germline assignment: CDR1 SQVTM and CDR2 ANQGSEA. CDR3 residues: CSGGLGTGARDEQFF. CDR3 sequence (DNA): TGCAGCGGGGGATTGGGGACAGGGGCGAGGGATGAGCAGTTCTTC.

This clonotype appeared many times. The chain carries TRBV5-1 and TRBJ1-5, with unresolved D. V gave up 0 bases and J gave up 2 bases, with 6 bases separating them. The CDR3 covers 14 residues. Looked up from germline, CDR1 is SGHRS and CDR2 is YFSETQ. This CDR3 is CASSLAGGNQPQHF. CDR3 DNA sequence: TGCGCCAGCAGCTTGGCGGGAGGCAATCAGCCCCAGCATTTT. The variable domain in full, completed from reference TRBV5-1 and TRBJ1-5, reads KAGVTQTPRYLIKTRGQQVTLSCSPISGHRSVSWYQQTPGQGLQFLFEYFSETQRNKGNFPGRFSGRQFSNSRSEMNVSTLELGDSALYLCASSLAGGNQPQHFGDGTRLSIL.

This clonotype showed up many times. V usage is TRBV7-3 and J usage is TRBJ2-4; 10 bases line up with TRBD2. This CDR3 has 14 residues. J was trimmed by 4 bases and V by 5 bases; bases with no gene match: 2. Germline values: CDR1 SGHTA, CDR2 FQGTGA. CDR3 coding DNA: TGTGCCAGCAGCCATAGCGGGGGGAAAAACATTCAGTACTTC. Protein product: CASSHSGGKNIQYF.

In its sample, this clonotype was seen many times. This chain connects TRBV5-1 to TRBJ2-5, with D possibly called TRBD1 or TRBD2 (6 bases each). The CDR3 has 15 amino acids. Trimming removed 1 base at V and 4 bases at J, with 14 bases between. CDR1 is SGHRS and CDR2 is YFSETQ in the germline V gene. The CDR3 is CASSLWGANTETQYF. CDR3 sequence (DNA): TGCGCCAGCAGCTTGTGGGGGGCGAATACAGAGACCCAGTACTTC.

Written as DNA, the CDR3 is TGTGCCAGCAGTGAAGGCAGGCAACCAGATACGCAGTATTTT. Protein product: CASSEGRQPDTQYF. This rearrangement joins TRBV2 to TRBJ2-3; no clear D. Trimming cost V 1 base and J 4 bases, with 9 bases left between them. The V gene's germline CDR1 is SNHLY and CDR2 FYNNEI. This CDR3 comprises 14 residues.

A note on this clonotype: A much larger clone lies one base from this, so it may be a read error. Here the CDR3 reads CASSPIGTGLGYIF. The CDR3 DNA sequence: TGTGCCAGCAGTCCAATCGGGACAGGGCTTGGCTACATCTTC. The rearrangement links TRBV28 to TRBJ1-2; 9 bases align to TRBD1. The V gene's germline CDR1 is MDHEN and CDR2 SYDVKM. The CDR3 is 14 residues long.